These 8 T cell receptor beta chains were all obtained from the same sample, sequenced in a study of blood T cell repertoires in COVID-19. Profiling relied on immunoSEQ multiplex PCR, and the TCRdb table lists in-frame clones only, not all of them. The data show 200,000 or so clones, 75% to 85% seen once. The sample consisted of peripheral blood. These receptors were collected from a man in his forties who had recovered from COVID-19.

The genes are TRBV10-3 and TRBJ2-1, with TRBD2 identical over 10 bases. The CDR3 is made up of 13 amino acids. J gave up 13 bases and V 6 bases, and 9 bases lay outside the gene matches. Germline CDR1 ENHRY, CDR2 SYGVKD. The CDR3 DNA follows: TGTGCCATCAGCCCTAGCGGGGGACCCGAACAGTTCTTC. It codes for CAISPSGGPEQFF.

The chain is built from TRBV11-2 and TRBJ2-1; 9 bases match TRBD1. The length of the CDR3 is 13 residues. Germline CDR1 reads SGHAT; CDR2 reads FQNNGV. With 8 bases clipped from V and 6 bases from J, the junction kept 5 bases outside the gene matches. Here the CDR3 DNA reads TGTGCCAGCGGCTCACAGGGGGCCAATGAGCAGTTCTTC. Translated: CASGSQGANEQFF.

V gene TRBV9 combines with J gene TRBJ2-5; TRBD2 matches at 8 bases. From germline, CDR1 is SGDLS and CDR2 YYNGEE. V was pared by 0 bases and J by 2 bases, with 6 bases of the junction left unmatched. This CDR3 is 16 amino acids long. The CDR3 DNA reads TGTGCCAGCAGCGTAGCGGGGGGCGGGGGGCAAGAGACCCAGTACTTC. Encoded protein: CASSVAGGGGQETQYF.

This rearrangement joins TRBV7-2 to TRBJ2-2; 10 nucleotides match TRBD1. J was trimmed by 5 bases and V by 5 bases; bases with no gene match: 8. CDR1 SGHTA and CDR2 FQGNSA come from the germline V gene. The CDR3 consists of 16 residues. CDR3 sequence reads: CASSPRDRGPTGELFF. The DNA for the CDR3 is TGTGCCAGCAGCCCCCGGGACAGGGGACCAACCGGGGAGCTGTTTTTT. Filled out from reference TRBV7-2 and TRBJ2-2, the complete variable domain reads GAGVSQSPSNKVTEKGKDVELRCDPISGHTALYWYRQSLGQGLEFLIYFQGNSAPDKSGLPSDRFSAERTGGSVSTLTIQRTQQEDSAVYLCASSPRDRGPTGELFFGEGSRLTVL.

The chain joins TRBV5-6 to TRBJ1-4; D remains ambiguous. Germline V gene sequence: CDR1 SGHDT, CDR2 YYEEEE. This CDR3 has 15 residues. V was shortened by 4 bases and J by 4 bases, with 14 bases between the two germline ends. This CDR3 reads CASSPKWAVNEKLFF. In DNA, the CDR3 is TGTGCCAGCAGCCCGAAGTGGGCAGTTAATGAAAAACTGTTTTTT.

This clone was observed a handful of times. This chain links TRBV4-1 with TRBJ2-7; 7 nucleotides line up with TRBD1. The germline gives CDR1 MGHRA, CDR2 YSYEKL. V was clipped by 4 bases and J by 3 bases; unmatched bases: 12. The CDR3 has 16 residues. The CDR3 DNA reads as TGCGCCAGCAGCCTCAGACAGGGATCTGGGGTCTACGAGCAGTACTTC. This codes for CASSLRQGSGVYEQYF.

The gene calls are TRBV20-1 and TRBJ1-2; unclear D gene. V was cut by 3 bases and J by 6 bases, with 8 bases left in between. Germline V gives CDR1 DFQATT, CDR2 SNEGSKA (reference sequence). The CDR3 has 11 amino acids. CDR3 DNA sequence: TGCAGTGCTAGTGGGCGGGATGGCTACACCTTC. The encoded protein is CSASGRDGYTF.

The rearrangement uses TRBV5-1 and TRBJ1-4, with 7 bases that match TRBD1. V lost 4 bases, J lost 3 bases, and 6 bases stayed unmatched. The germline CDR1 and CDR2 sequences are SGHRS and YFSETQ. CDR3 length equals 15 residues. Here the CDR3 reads CASSHRQGPNEKLFF. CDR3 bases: TGCGCCAGCAGCCACCGACAGGGACCTAATGAAAAACTGTTTTTT.